These 24 T cell receptor beta chains originate from one sample sequenced in a study of shared clonotypes between healthy human individuals. Generated by immunoSEQ multiplex PCR, the TCRdb table keeps only in-frame clones and is missing some. Among about 2.2 million clones listed, more than 85% were seen once. Naive CD8 cells were CD45RO-negative, positively selected for CCR7, excluding terminally differentiated effector memory CD45RA+ cells. Specimen: naive CD8+ T cells from PBMCs. The receptors stem from a man aged 18 to 30 in good health. Some clones in this sample may be carry-over from other donors' samples.

This chain joins TRBV27 and TRBJ2-7; D ambiguous. In germline, CDR1 is MNHEY, CDR2 SMNVEV (reference sequence). Trimming removed 8 bases at V and 0 bases at J, with 17 bases between. The CDR3 has 15 residues. As DNA, the CDR3 is TGTGCCAGCGGAACCAGGATGCAGAGCTCCTACGAGCAGTACTTC. Encoded protein: CASGTRMQSSYEQYF.

This chain connects TRBV27 to TRBJ2-3; 8 bases fit TRBD2. The CDR3 runs 16 residues. Germline loops: CDR1 MNHEY, CDR2 SMNVEV (reference sequence). The V and J ends lost 2 bases and 1 base, in that order; junction bases with no gene match: 5. The CDR3 loop is CASSLITGLGTDTQYF. The CDR3 region has the DNA TGTGCCAGCAGTTTAATCACGGGACTAGGCACAGATACGCAGTATTTT.

The J gene is TRBJ2-3, the V gene TRBV6-5; no clear D gene. This CDR3 spans 13 amino acids. Germline values: CDR1 MNHEY, CDR2 SVGAGI. Trimming stripped 0 bases from V and 5 bases from J, with 6 bases between. The CDR3 DNA reads as TGTGCCAGCAGTTACTCGAAGGTAGATACGCAGTATTTT. It yields the protein CASSYSKVDTQYF.

The chain links TRBV7-8 to TRBJ2-7; TRBD2 aligns across 11 bases. The CDR3 runs 15 residues. Germline loops: CDR1 SGHVS, CDR2 FQNEAQ. The ends lost 5 bases at V and 0 bases at J; junction bases unmatched: 3. As DNA, the CDR3 is TGTGCCAGCAGCCCCGGGACTAGCGGCTCCTACGAGCAGTACTTC. Its protein product is CASSPGTSGSYEQYF.

The genes are TRBV28 and TRBJ1-5; possible D gene TRBD1, 5 bases. Germline V lookup: CDR1 MDHEN, CDR2 SYDVKM. V shed 2 bases and J shed 4 bases, with 15 bases lying between them. The CDR3 contains 16 residues. Written as DNA, the CDR3 is TGTGCCAGCAGTTTAAGTGTAAGGGACGGGAATCAGCCCCAGCATTTT. This codes for CASSLSVRDGNQPQHF.

The V gene is TRBV29-1, the J gene TRBJ2-7; D remains unclear. V lost 4 bases, J lost 0 bases, and 19 bases lay in between. The CDR3 has 16 residues. Germline CDR1 SQVTM, CDR2 ANQGSEA. CDR3 residues: CSVVRLDGLSSYEQYF. The CDR3 DNA reads TGCAGCGTTGTCCGACTCGACGGCCTAAGCTCCTACGAGCAGTACTTC.

The chain recombines TRBV4-1 with TRBJ2-1; a possible D gene is TRBD2 (5 bases). Germline-derived CDR1 and CDR2 are MGHRA and YSYEKL. CDR3 size: 16 residues. The V gene lost 1 base and the J gene lost 3 bases, with 13 bases spanning the gap. The CDR3 DNA sequence: TGCGCCAGCAGCCAAGGTCGGCGAGGGAACTACAATGAGCAGTTCTTC. Translating gives CASSQGRRGNYNEQFF.

This clone appeared a single time. This chain joins TRBV9 and TRBJ1-2; D is undetermined. V was clipped by 5 bases and J by 2 bases, with 16 bases between them. In germline, CDR1 is SGDLS, CDR2 YYNGEE. The CDR3 consists of 15 residues. The CDR3 protein is CASSLDGFTNYGYTF. The CDR3 DNA sequence: TGTGCCAGCAGTCTGGACGGCTTCACCAACTATGGCTACACCTTC.

This rearrangement joins TRBV4-1 to TRBJ2-2, with 9 positions matching TRBD1. This CDR3 contains 16 residues. Germline CDR1 is MGHRA and CDR2 is YSYEKL. Trimming took 5 bases from V and 2 from J; bases not matched to a gene: 6. The CDR3 DNA sequence: TGCGCCAGCAGCAAATTGGGACAGGGAAACACCGGGGAGCTGTTTTTT. Residues: CASSKLGQGNTGELFF.

The chain uses TRBV9 and TRBJ1-4, with a possible D match to TRBD1 (5 bases). The CDR3 extends over 15 amino acids. The ends were cut back, 4 bases at V and 4 bases at J, with 14 bases in the middle. CDR1 is SGDLS, CDR2 YYNGEE, per germline. CDR3 loop: CASSRAGTDNEKLFF. CDR3 DNA sequence: TGTGCCAGCAGCAGAGCCGGGACGGATAATGAAAAACTGTTTTTT.

Only a few counts were recorded for this clone. The V call is TRBV9, the J call TRBJ2-1, with 14 bases identical to TRBD2. The CDR3 is 19 residues long. The junction had 13 bases not matched to a gene; V was cut back by 4 bases and J by 4 bases. CDR1 is SGDLS and CDR2 is YYNGEE in the germline V gene. Here the CDR3 reads CASSIRTGTSGSGYNEQFF. The CDR3 DNA follows: TGTGCCAGCAGCATACGGACCGGGACTAGCGGGAGCGGATACAATGAGCAGTTCTTC.

The genes are TRBV28 and TRBJ1-3, with TRBD1 matching over 7 bases. The CDR3 runs to 18 residues. Germline CDR1 MDHEN, CDR2 SYDVKM. With 4 bases clipped from V and 2 bases from J, the junction kept 14 bases outside the gene matches. CDR3 loop: CASSSPTTGLAPGNTIYF. The CDR3 bases are TGTGCCAGCAGTTCCCCCACGACAGGGCTGGCCCCTGGAAACACCATATATTTT.

The chain is built from TRBV7-9 and TRBJ2-2; D possibly corresponds to TRBD1 (6 bases). The CDR3 runs to 17 residues. V lost 4 bases, J lost 3 bases, and 18 bases lay in between. Germline V lookup: CDR1 SEHNR, CDR2 FQNEAQ (reference sequence). The CDR3 region is CASSSPTGPQYTGELFF. The CDR3 region has the DNA TGTGCCAGCAGCTCGCCGACAGGCCCACAGTACACCGGGGAGCTGTTTTTT.

This clone was seen only once. The genes are TRBV6-5 and TRBJ1-1, with a weak D call TRBD1 (6 bases). With 0 bases removed from V and 0 bases from J, the gap between germline ends came to 11 bases. Germline V gene sequence: CDR1 MNHEY, CDR2 SVGAGI. This CDR3 is 16 amino acids long. CDR3 DNA: TGTGCCAGCAGTTACTCGGCAGGGGTCTTGAACACTGAAGCTTTCTTT. Translation gives CASSYSAGVLNTEAFF.

The CDR3 loop reads CAWSVLTVNGANVLTF. CDR3 in DNA: TGTGCCTGGAGTGTACTCACGGTAAATGGGGCCAACGTCCTGACTTTC. The rearrangement uses TRBV30 and TRBJ2-6; D is ambiguous. The CDR3 consists of 16 residues. Trimming pared 0 bases from V and 3 bases from J, leaving 12 bases between. Germline CDR1 reads GTSNPN; CDR2 reads SVGIG (reference sequence). Full variable domain (outside the CDR3, taken from reference TRBV30 and TRBJ2-6): SQTIHQWPATLVQPVGSPLSLECTVEGTSNPNLYWYRQAAGRGLQLLFYSVGIGQISSEVPQNLSASRPQDRQFILSSKKLLLSDSGFYLCAWSVLTVNGANVLTFGAGSRLTVL.

The CDR3: CASSIGAGGTGELFF. The CDR3 nucleotides read TGTGCCAGTAGTATAGGGGCAGGGGGCACCGGGGAGCTGTTTTTT. The chain links TRBV19 to TRBJ2-2, with TRBD1 identical over 7 bases. Per the germline V gene, CDR1 is LNHDA and CDR2 is SQIVND (reference sequence). The V segment lost 1 base and the J segment 4 bases; nucleotides outside the gene matches: 3. The CDR3 loop spans 15 amino acids.

The chain employs TRBV7-2 and TRBJ2-2, with D possibly TRBD2 on 6 matching bases. Per the germline V gene, CDR1 is SGHTA and CDR2 is FQGNSA. CDR3 length: 13 amino acids. The V gene lost 3 bases and the J gene lost 5 bases, with 7 bases spanning the gap. CDR3: CASSFSGTGELFF. The CDR3 coding sequence is TGTGCCAGCAGCTTTAGCGGAACCGGGGAGCTGTTTTTT. The full variable domain, its missing parts supplied by reference TRBV7-2 and TRBJ2-2, is GAGVSQSPSNKVTEKGKDVELRCDPISGHTALYWYRQSLGQGLEFLIYFQGNSAPDKSGLPSDRFSAERTGGSVSTLTIQRTQQEDSAVYLCASSFSGTGELFFGEGSRLTVL.

The V call is TRBV5-1, the J call TRBJ1-2; 7 bases line up with TRBD1. This CDR3 comprises 14 residues. In germline, CDR1 is SGHRS, CDR2 YFSETQ. V lost 4 bases, J lost 6 bases, and 9 bases stayed unmatched. The CDR3 loop reads CASSVGTVGNGYTF. The CDR3 DNA is TGCGCCAGCAGCGTGGGGACAGTGGGGAATGGCTACACCTTC.

The CDR3 DNA follows: TGTGCCAGCAGCTCCCGACTAGCGCGCTCCTACAATGAGCAGTTCTTC. Amino acid sequence: CASSSRLARSYNEQFF. The genes are TRBV7-3 and TRBJ2-1; 8 bases agree with TRBD2. The germline V gene has CDR1 SGHTA and CDR2 FQGTGA. J lost 0 bases, V lost 4 bases, and 5 bases had no gene match. The length of the CDR3 is 16 residues.

This chain uses TRBV7-9 with TRBJ2-2; TRBD2 agrees at 8 bases. V gave up 5 bases and J gave up 4 bases; unmatched junction bases: 9. The CDR3 contains 16 residues. Germline CDR1 SEHNR, CDR2 FQNEAQ (reference sequence). The CDR3 region is CASSPRTSRSTGELFF. The DNA for the CDR3 is TGTGCCAGCAGCCCCCGGACTAGCCGTTCCACCGGGGAGCTGTTTTTT.

V is TRBV7-9 and J is TRBJ2-7; 7 positions agree with TRBD1. Germline V gene data show CDR1 as SEHNR and CDR2 as FQNEAQ (reference sequence). The CDR3 contains 14 residues. J was trimmed by 3 bases and V by 5 bases; bases with no gene match: 7. In DNA, the CDR3 is TGTGCCAGCAGCCCCCCCCAGGGGGACTACGAGCAGTACTTC. It translates to CASSPPQGDYEQYF.

This clone appeared a few times. The rearrangement joins TRBV10-3 to TRBJ1-1; D is ambiguous. The CDR3 runs 12 residues. Trimming took off 7 bases at V and 2 bases at J, with 8 bases between the two ends. From germline, CDR1 is ENHRY and CDR2 SYGVKD. The CDR3 sequence: CAITSDNTEAFF. Here the CDR3 DNA reads TGTGCCATCACATCGGATAACACTGAAGCTTTCTTT.

The gene calls are TRBV19 and TRBJ2-3; TRBD1 matches at 9 bases. The ends lost 9 bases at V and 7 bases at J; junction bases unmatched: 11. CDR1 and CDR2 from the germline V gene are LNHDA and SQIVND (reference sequence). This CDR3 spans 14 amino acids. CDR3 coding DNA: TGTGCCAGCCGGATCGGACAGGGGTGGAATACGCAGTATTTT. Translation gives CASRIGQGWNTQYF.

The chain recombines TRBV5-1 with TRBJ2-5, with TRBD2 matching over 16 bases. The V segment lost 2 bases and the J segment 2 bases; nucleotides outside the gene matches: 6. The CDR3 is 18 amino acids. CDR1 and CDR2 from the germline V gene are SGHRS and YFSETQ. The CDR3 reads CASSFFGTSGRGQETQYF. Here the CDR3 DNA reads TGCGCCAGCAGCTTCTTCGGGACTAGCGGGAGGGGGCAAGAGACCCAGTACTTC.